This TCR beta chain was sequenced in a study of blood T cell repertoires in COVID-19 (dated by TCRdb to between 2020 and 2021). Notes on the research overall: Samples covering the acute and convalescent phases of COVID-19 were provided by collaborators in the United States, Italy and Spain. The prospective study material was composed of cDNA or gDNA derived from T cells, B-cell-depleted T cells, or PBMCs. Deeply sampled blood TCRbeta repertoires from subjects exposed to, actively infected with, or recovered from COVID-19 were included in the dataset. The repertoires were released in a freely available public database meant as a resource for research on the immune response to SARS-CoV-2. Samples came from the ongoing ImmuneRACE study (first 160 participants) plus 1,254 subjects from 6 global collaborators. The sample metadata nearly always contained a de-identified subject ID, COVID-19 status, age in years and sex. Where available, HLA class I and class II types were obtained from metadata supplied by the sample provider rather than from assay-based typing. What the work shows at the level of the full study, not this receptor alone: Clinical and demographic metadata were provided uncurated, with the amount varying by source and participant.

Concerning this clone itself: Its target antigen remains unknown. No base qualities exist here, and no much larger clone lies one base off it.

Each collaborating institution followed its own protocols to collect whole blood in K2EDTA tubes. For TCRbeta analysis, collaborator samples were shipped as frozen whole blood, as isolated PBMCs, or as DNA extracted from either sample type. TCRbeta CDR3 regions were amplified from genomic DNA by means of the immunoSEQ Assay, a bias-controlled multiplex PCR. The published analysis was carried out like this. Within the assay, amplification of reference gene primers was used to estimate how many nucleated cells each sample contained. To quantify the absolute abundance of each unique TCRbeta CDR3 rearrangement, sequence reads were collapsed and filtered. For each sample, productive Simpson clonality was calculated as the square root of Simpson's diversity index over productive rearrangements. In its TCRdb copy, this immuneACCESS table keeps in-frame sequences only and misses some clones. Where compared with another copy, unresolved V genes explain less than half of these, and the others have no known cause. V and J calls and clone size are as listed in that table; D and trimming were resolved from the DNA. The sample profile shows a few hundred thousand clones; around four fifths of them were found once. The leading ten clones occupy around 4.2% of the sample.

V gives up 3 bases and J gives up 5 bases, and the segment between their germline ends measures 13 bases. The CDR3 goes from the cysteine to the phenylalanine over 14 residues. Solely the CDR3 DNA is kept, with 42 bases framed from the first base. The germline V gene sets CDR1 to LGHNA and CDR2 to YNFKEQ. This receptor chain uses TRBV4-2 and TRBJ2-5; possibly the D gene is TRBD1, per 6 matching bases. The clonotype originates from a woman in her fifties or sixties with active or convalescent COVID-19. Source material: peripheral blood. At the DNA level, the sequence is TGTGCCAGCAGCCACAAACAGGGTCAGGAGACCCAGTACTTC. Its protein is CASSHKQGQETQYF.